A single sample gave rise to the 25 T cell receptor beta chains below, sequenced in a study of blood T cell repertoires in COVID-19. Sequencing used immunoSEQ multiplex PCR; TCRdb keeps in-frame clones, though not all of them. The sample has hundreds of thousands of clones; approximately 79% are singletons. The specimen sequenced was peripheral blood. The receptors derive from a woman between 40 and 50 years old with active or convalescent COVID-19.

The chain has TRBV15 and TRBJ2-2, with 7 bases that match TRBD1. Trimming took 0 bases from V and 4 from J; bases not matched to a gene: 8. The CDR3 is 17 residues long. Germline V lookup: CDR1 LNHNV, CDR2 YYDKDF (reference sequence). The CDR3: CATSRDFTGVATGELFF. The CDR3 nucleotides read TGTGCCACCAGCAGAGATTTCACAGGGGTGGCCACCGGGGAGCTGTTTTTT.

This clone was counted a few times. The rearrangement links TRBV7-3 to TRBJ1-1; 8 bases align to TRBD1. This CDR3 region has 14 residues. Germline V gene lookup returns CDR1 SGHTA and CDR2 FQGTGA. Losses at the gene ends were 5 bases for V and 1 base for J; bases not matched to a gene: 3. CDR3 bases: TGTGCCAGCAGCATTGGACAGGGGAACACTGAAGCTTTCTTT. Translating gives CASSIGQGNTEAFF.

V gene TRBV18 combines with J gene TRBJ1-1, with 8 positions matching TRBD1. V trimming: 6 bases; J trimming: 4 bases; junction bases outside the gene matches: 4. The CDR3 loop spans 13 amino acids. CDR1 is KGHSH and CDR2 is LQKENI in the germline V gene. CDR3 in DNA: TGTGCCAGCTCGGGACAGGCTACCACTGAAGCTTTCTTT. This codes for CASSGQATTEAFF.

V usage is TRBV5-1 and J usage is TRBJ2-3; 11 positions agree with TRBD2. Per the germline V gene, CDR1 is SGHRS and CDR2 is YFSETQ. J gave up 2 bases and V 6 bases, and 8 bases lay outside the gene matches. This CDR3 has 16 amino acids. The CDR3 sequence is CASKPSGGLITDTQYF. For the CDR3, the DNA is TGCGCCAGCAAGCCTAGCGGGGGGCTGATCACAGATACGCAGTATTTT.

The V gene is TRBV28, the J gene TRBJ2-5; possibly TRBD2 for D (6 bases). The V gene lost 8 bases and the J gene lost 1 base, with 14 bases spanning the gap. Germline lookup yields CDR1 MDHEN and CDR2 SYDVKM. The CDR3 runs to 14 residues. CDR3 bases: TGTGCCAGCGGAGGGGCCGGTTTCCAAGAGACCCAGTACTTC. Translation: CASGGAGFQETQYF.

This rearrangement joins TRBV19 to TRBJ1-6, with TRBD1 identical over 8 bases. Germline V gene lookup returns CDR1 LNHDA and CDR2 SQIVND (reference sequence). V shed 4 bases, J shed 7 bases, and the junction held 6 bases outside the gene matches. The CDR3 runs 15 residues. CDR3 in amino acids: CASSTDRVWNSPLHF. CDR3 nucleotide sequence: TGTGCCAGTAGTACGGACAGGGTTTGGAATTCACCCCTCCACTTT.

The sample holds a few counts of this clone. V usage is TRBV18 and J usage is TRBJ1-5, with a possible D match to TRBD1 (5 bases). The length of the CDR3 is 17 residues. The germline V gene has CDR1 KGHSH and CDR2 LQKENI. V was pared by 6 bases and J by 0 bases, with 18 bases between. CDR3 region: CASSPAGEWGSNQPQHF. The CDR3 DNA sequence: TGTGCCAGCTCCCCGGCGGGGGAATGGGGTAGCAATCAGCCCCAGCATTTT.

This clone was detected once. The rearrangement uses TRBV5-1 and TRBJ2-1; D gene unclear. Germline V gives CDR1 SGHRS, CDR2 YFSETQ. The CDR3 loop spans 15 amino acids. Trimming pared 4 bases from V and 0 bases from J, leaving 11 bases between. The CDR3 nucleotides read TGCGCCAGCAGCGTTTCCGGTAGCTCCTACAATGAGCAGTTCTTC. Residues: CASSVSGSSYNEQFF.

V is TRBV11-3 and J is TRBJ2-1; no definite D call. This CDR3 contains 15 residues. Trimming removed 1 base at V and 4 bases at J, with 11 bases between. Looked up from germline, CDR1 is SGHNT and CDR2 is YENEEA. CDR3 sequence reads: CASSLAPGYYNEQFF. The CDR3 DNA reads as TGTGCCAGCAGCTTAGCCCCAGGCTATTACAATGAGCAGTTCTTC. The whole variable domain, remainder taken from reference TRBV11-3 and TRBJ2-1, is EAGVVQSPRYKIIEKKQPVAFWCNPISGHNTLYWYLQNLGQGPELLIRYENEEAVDDSQLPKDRFSAERLKGVDSTLKIQPAELGDSAVYLCASSLAPGYYNEQFFGPGTRLTVL.

The chain carries TRBV5-1 and TRBJ2-5; D possibly corresponds to TRBD2 (6 bases). The CDR3 has 15 residues. The V end was cut by 5 bases, the J end by 5 bases, with 19 bases between. Looked up from germline, CDR1 is SGHRS and CDR2 is YFSETQ. CDR3 nucleotide sequence: TGCGCCAGCAGAACGGGGCCGGGGGAACACGAGACCCAGTACTTC. Residues: CASRTGPGEHETQYF.

The V call is TRBV21-1, the J call TRBJ2-1; TRBD1 is taken as the D call from the table, unchecked against the DNA. TRBV21-1 is described as a pseudogene. The CDR3 totals 14 residues. CDR3 residues: CASSRGQESCEQFF. Here the CDR3 DNA reads TGTGCCAGCAGCAGGGGACAGGAATCCTGTGAGCAGTTCTTC.

CDR3 nucleotide sequence: TGTGCCAGTAGTGCGGACAGGGGCCACACTGAAGCTTTCTTT. Protein: CASSADRGHTEAFF. This sequence joins TRBV19 and TRBJ1-1, with 9 positions matching TRBD1. Losses at the gene ends were 5 bases for V and 3 bases for J; bases not matched to a gene: 4. This CDR3 comprises 14 residues. Germline V gene lookup returns CDR1 LNHDA and CDR2 SQIVND (reference sequence).

This clone was detected a few times. J is TRBJ2-7 and V is TRBV5-1; TRBD2 matches at 8 bases. The CDR3 spans 14 residues. Germline V lookup: CDR1 SGHRS, CDR2 YFSETQ. With 2 bases clipped from V and 6 bases from J, the junction kept 7 bases outside the gene matches. CDR3 coding DNA: TGCGCCAGCAGCTTAGGAGTAGCGGGGAGCGAGCAGTACGTC. It encodes CASSLGVAGSEQYV.

This sequence joins TRBV5-1 and TRBJ2-5; tentatively, D is TRBD2 (5 bases). The CDR3 runs 14 residues. The V and J ends lost 4 bases and 3 bases respectively, with 13 bases between them. Germline V CDR1 and CDR2: SGHRS, YFSETQ. DNA of the CDR3: TGCGCCAGCAGCGCCGGAGGACGAGAAGAGACCCAGTACTTC. Its protein product is CASSAGGREETQYF.

In its sample, this clone was seen a few times. The gene calls are TRBV28 and TRBJ1-5, with 7 bases that match TRBD1. The CDR3 is made up of 15 amino acids. Looked up from germline, CDR1 is MDHEN and CDR2 is SYDVKM. Trimming at V came to 6 bases and at J to 2 bases, leaving 7 bases not matched to a gene. CDR3 loop: CASSPDRAGNQPQHF. The CDR3 bases are TGTGCCAGCAGCCCTGACAGGGCAGGCAATCAGCCCCAGCATTTT.

The chain has TRBV2 and TRBJ1-2, with no clear D. Germline values: CDR1 SNHLY, CDR2 FYNNEI. CDR3 length equals 12 residues. V lost 4 bases and J 8 bases, leaving 11 bases between the germline ends. The CDR3 nucleotides are TGTGCCAGCAGTGGGCGGCTTAAGGGCTACACCTTC. Translation: CASSGRLKGYTF.

This chain joins TRBV5-6 and TRBJ1-1; no clear D gene. CDR1 and CDR2 (germline): SGHDT, YYEEEE. Trimming took off 2 bases at V and 5 bases at J, with 13 bases between the two ends. CDR3 length: 14 residues. The CDR3 loop reads CASSFEAAGTEAFF. CDR3 DNA sequence: TGTGCCAGCAGCTTCGAAGCGGCGGGGACTGAAGCTTTCTTT.

The chain is built from TRBV19 and TRBJ2-5; the match to TRBD1 covers 8 bases. V lost 1 base to trimming and J lost 0 bases; unmatched junction nucleotides: 7. The CDR3 spans 17 residues. Germline V gene lookup returns CDR1 LNHDA and CDR2 SQIVND (reference sequence). CDR3 bases: TGTGCCAGTAGTATAGGGGCTAGGACAGGGTACCAAGAGACCCAGTACTTC. Its translation is CASSIGARTGYQETQYF. Variable domain in full (rest from reference TRBV19 and TRBJ2-5): DGGITQSPKYLFRKEGQNVTLSCEQNLNHDAMYWYRQDPGQGLRLIYYSQIVNDFQKGDIAEGYSVSREKKESFPLTVTSAQKNPTAFYLCASSIGARTGYQETQYFGPGTRLLVL.

This rearrangement joins TRBV14 to TRBJ2-7, with 11 bases identical to TRBD2. The CDR3 runs 16 residues. Germline CDR1 is SGHDN and CDR2 is FVKESK. Unmatched junction bases numbered 9, after V lost 5 bases and J lost 3 bases. The chain's CDR3 is CASSGQLAGARYEQYF. In DNA, the CDR3 is TGTGCCAGCAGCGGCCAACTAGCGGGGGCCCGCTACGAGCAGTACTTC.

The genes are TRBV5-1 and TRBJ1-1, with no clear D. The CDR3 length is 15 residues. The V end lost 3 bases, the J end lost 4 bases, and 16 bases lay between the germline ends. The V gene's germline CDR1 is SGHRS and CDR2 YFSETQ. The CDR3 nucleotides are TGCGCCAGCAGCTCGAGGCTGGAGGTGTTCACTGAAGCTTTCTTT. Its translation is CASSSRLEVFTEAFF. The variable domain in full, completed from reference TRBV5-1 and TRBJ1-1, reads KAGVTQTPRYLIKTRGQQVTLSCSPISGHRSVSWYQQTPGQGLQFLFEYFSETQRNKGNFPGRFSGRQFSNSRSEMNVSTLELGDSALYLCASSSRLEVFTEAFFGQGTRLTVV.

The chain uses TRBV3-1 (or the pseudogene TRBV3-2) and TRBJ2-5; TRBD2 aligns across 10 bases. The CDR3 is 16 amino acids. The germline V gene has CDR1 LGHDT and CDR2 YNNKEL (reference sequence). V lost 3 bases to trimming and J lost 2 bases; unmatched junction nucleotides: 6. The chain's CDR3 is CASSHRTSGRQETQYF. CDR3 nucleotide sequence: TGTGCCAGCAGCCACCGGACTAGCGGTAGACAAGAGACCCAGTACTTC.

Note on this clone: A junction end diverges from the germline sequence, so it may reflect a read error. V usage is TRBV28 and J usage is TRBJ2-4; 7 bases align to TRBD1. The CDR3 covers 16 residues. Germline V lookup: CDR1 MDHEN, CDR2 SYDVKM. In nucleotides, the CDR3 is TGTGCCAGCACTTTATCAGGGGGTTTAGCCAAAAACATTCAGTACTTC. Protein: CASTLSGGLAKNIQYF.

This sequence joins TRBV11-2 and TRBJ1-1; tentative D call: TRBD1 (6 bases). Trimming shortened V by 2 bases and J by 1 base, and 11 bases separated the two germline ends. This CDR3 has 15 amino acids. Germline assignment: CDR1 SGHAT and CDR2 FQNNGV. This CDR3 reads CASSLLVRGNTEAFF. The DNA of the CDR3 is TGTGCCAGCAGCTTATTAGTCAGGGGGAACACTGAAGCTTTCTTT.

This clone showed up just a few times. The chain employs TRBV10-3 and TRBJ2-6; perhaps TRBD2 as D (5 bases). This CDR3 spans 15 amino acids. With 4 bases removed from V and 0 bases from J, the gap between germline ends came to 7 bases. In germline, CDR1 is ENHRY, CDR2 SYGVKD. CDR3 DNA sequence: TGTGCCATCAGTGTCGGGGACTCTGGGGCCAACGTCCTGACTTTC. Its translation is CAISVGDSGANVLTF.

The chain carries TRBV4-1 and TRBJ2-7; unclear D gene. Germline assignment: CDR1 MGHRA and CDR2 YSYEKL. Trimming removed 0 bases from V and 7 bases from J, with 22 bases in between. The CDR3 totals 17 residues. CDR3 region: CASSQEKSVAGSDEQYF. Here the CDR3 DNA reads TGCGCCAGCAGCCAAGAAAAATCGGTGGCAGGCTCGGATGAGCAGTACTTC.